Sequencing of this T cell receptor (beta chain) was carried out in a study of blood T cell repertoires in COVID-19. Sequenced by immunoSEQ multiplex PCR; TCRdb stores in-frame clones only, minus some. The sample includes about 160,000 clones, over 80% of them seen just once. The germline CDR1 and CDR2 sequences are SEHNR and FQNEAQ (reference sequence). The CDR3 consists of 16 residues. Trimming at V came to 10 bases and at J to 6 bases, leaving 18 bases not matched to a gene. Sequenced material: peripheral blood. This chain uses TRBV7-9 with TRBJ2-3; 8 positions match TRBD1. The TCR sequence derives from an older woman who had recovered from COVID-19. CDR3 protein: CATIPGQVTASDTQYF. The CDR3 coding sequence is TGTGCCACGATACCGGGACAGGTCACTGCATCGGATACGCAGTATTTT.